The clone carrying this TCR beta chain was seen ten or more times. This specimen comes from a study of neurological immune-mediated disorders. Time point indicated: technical triplicate 3. V lost 4 bases to trimming and J lost 2 bases, with 8 bases between them. This CDR3 is built from 13 residues. Germline values: CDR1 SNHLY, CDR2 FYNNEI. TCRdb reprocessed the 5' RACE reads via MiXCR and lists one record per CDR3 protein. This sample has tens of thousands of distinct CDR3 sequences, with roughly 16% found just once. The chain uses TRBV2 and TRBJ1-1; tentatively, D is TRBD1 (5 bases). The specimen sequenced was CD4+ T cells from blood. The source of this sequence is a female donor with HTLV-1-associated myelopathy (HAM/TSP). Written as DNA, the CDR3 is TGTGCCAGCAGTGTACAGGTCAACACTGAAGCTTTCTTT. Its protein is CASSVQVNTEAFF.